A selection of T cell receptor beta chains follows, all from one sample in a study of cytomegalovirus exposure and HLA in healthy donors. Assay used: immunoSEQ multiplex PCR; TCRdb lists only in-frame clones, some missing. The data show 100,000 to 120,000 clones, under 80% seen once. Sequenced input: PBMCs. These receptors were collected from a woman aged 40 to 55 in good health and CMV-seropositive. The CDR3 runs from the conserved cysteine through the conserved F or W. D genes are given only for firm matches. Some rows have no size entry. The others give once, few or many, or a class for an expanded clone.

CDR3nt,CDR3aa,abundance,d_gene,len,v_gene,j_gene
TGTGCCAGCAGTTTCCGGACAGGTGGGCACGAGCAGTACTTC,CASSFRTGGHEQYF,-,TRBD1,14,TRBV27,TRBJ2-7
TGTGCCAGCAGCCGCGCAAGGGGGCCTGGAAACACCATATATTTT,CASSRARGPGNTIYF,-,TRBD1,15,TRBV6-5,TRBJ1-3
TGTGCCAGCAGCCAACAGGGTTACAATGAGCAGTTCTTC,CASSQQGYNEQFF,once,-,13,TRBV14,TRBJ2-1
TGTGCCAGTAATCGAGGGAATCAGCCCCAGCATTTT,CASNRGNQPQHF,once,-,12,TRBV19,TRBJ1-5
TGTGCCACCGACTCGACAGGGTCCCCCTACGAGCAGTACTTC,CATDSTGSPYEQYF,-,TRBD1,14,TRBV6-1,TRBJ2-7
TGTGCCAGCAGCTTAACGGGGACTAGCGGCAATGAGCAGTTCTTC,CASSLTGTSGNEQFF,-,TRBD2,15,TRBV7-3,TRBJ2-1
TGTGCCAGCAGTTTTTACAATCAGCCCCAGCATTTT,CASSFYNQPQHF,-,-,12,TRBV27,TRBJ1-5
TGTGCCAGCATCGCGAGGGGGGGCTACACCTTC,CASIARGGYTF,few,-,11,TRBV2,TRBJ1-2
TGTGCCAGCAGTTTACAGGGGAATCAGCCCCAGCATTTT,CASSLQGNQPQHF,-,TRBD1,13,TRBV6-6,TRBJ1-5
TGCGCCAGCAGCCAAGATCTGGGACAGGGCCTCTCTGGAAACACCATATATTTT,CASSQDLGQGLSGNTIYF,-,TRBD1,18,TRBV4-3,TRBJ1-3
TGCGCCAGCAGCTTGAACAGGGGTATCTTGGCCACTGAAGCTTTCTTT,CASSLNRGILATEAFF,once,TRBD1,16,TRBV5-1,TRBJ1-1
TGTGCCAGCAGCAGGGACAGGGGGGACGAGCAGTACTTC,CASSRDRGDEQYF,-,TRBD1,13,TRBV9,TRBJ2-7
TGTGCCAGCCGGGGGGGGTACTATGGCTACACCTTC,CASRGGYYGYTF,-,-,12,TRBV27,TRBJ1-2
TGTGCCATCAGTGAGTTGGAGGCCATGAACACTGAAGCTTTCTTT,CAISELEAMNTEAFF,-,-,15,TRBV10-3,TRBJ1-1
TGTGCCAGCAGTCCCTCAGGGTTTCGGCCATCTGGAAACACCACATATTTT,CASSPSGFRPSGNTTYF,-,-,17,TRBV28,TRBJ1-3
TGTGCCAGCAGCAATGACAGGGGGCGCTTCTCTGGCTACACCTTC,CASSNDRGRFSGYTF,once,TRBD1,15,TRBV5-8,TRBJ1-2
TGCGCCAGCAGCTTGTTCGGGGACCAAGAGACCCAGTACTTC,CASSLFGDQETQYF,-,-,14,TRBV5-1,TRBJ2-5
TGTGCCAGCAGTTACTCGCGGGCGGGGAACACTGAAGCTTTCTTT,CASSYSRAGNTEAFF,-,-,15,TRBV6-5,TRBJ1-1
TGTGCCAGCAGCCGACAGGGGGCTTACAATGAGCAGTTCTTC,CASSRQGAYNEQFF,-,TRBD1,14,TRBV7-6,TRBJ2-1
TGTGCCAGCAGCCAAGTTGCCCTCCTGGCGGGTCCCGAGGATACGCAGTATTTT,CASSQVALLAGPEDTQYF,-,-,18,TRBV14,TRBJ2-3
TGTGCCAGCAGTGACGAGGGAGCAGATACGCAGTATTTT,CASSDEGADTQYF,-,-,13,TRBV6-4,TRBJ2-3
TGTGCCAGTAGGGGGACAGGGGGCTCGAGCAATCAGCCCCAGCATTTT,CASRGTGGSSNQPQHF,-,TRBD1,16,TRBV19,TRBJ1-5
TGTGCCAGCAGCCAAGGCATGGGACAGACGAGCTCTGGAAACACCATATATTTT,CASSQGMGQTSSGNTIYF,-,TRBD1,18,TRBV14,TRBJ1-3
TGTGCCAGCAGCACTCTTAGCACAGATACGCAGTATTTT,CASSTLSTDTQYF,-,-,13,TRBV7-9,TRBJ2-3
TGTGCCAGCAGCTATTCAGAGCGGGGGGGCCGGGAGACCCAGTACTTC,CASSYSERGGRETQYF,-,TRBD2,16,TRBV13,TRBJ2-5
TGTGCCAGCAGCCCCGACAGGGCCAGAAACACCGGGGAGCTGTTTTTT,CASSPDRARNTGELFF,-,TRBD1,16,TRBV7-8,TRBJ2-2
TGTGCCAGCAGCTTGGCGAGGTACGAGCAGTACTTC,CASSLARYEQYF,few,-,12,TRBV5-6,TRBJ2-7
TGCAGCGTTGACGACCAGGGATACACTGAAGCTTTCTTT,CSVDDQGYTEAFF,-,-,13,TRBV29-1,TRBJ1-1
TGTGCCAGCAGCCAAGCAGGGAGGAGGCGCACTGAAGCTTTCTTT,CASSQAGRRRTEAFF,few,-,15,TRBV14,TRBJ1-1
TGTGCCAGCAGCGCGGGACAGGGCGAGCAGTACTTC,CASSAGQGEQYF,once,TRBD1,12,TRBV13,TRBJ2-7
TGTGCCAGCAGCCAGGGGGACAGGGTTAATGGAAACACCATATATTTT,CASSQGDRVNGNTIYF,-,TRBD1,16,TRBV14,TRBJ1-3
TGTGCCAGCAGCTTGGTACCTAGCGGGAGGACAGATACGCAGTATTTT,CASSLVPSGRTDTQYF,-,TRBD2,16,TRBV5-5,TRBJ2-3
TGTGCCAGCTCACCCCGGGACAGCGCATACCCTTACGAGCAGTACTTC,CASSPRDSAYPYEQYF,-,TRBD1,16,TRBV18,TRBJ2-7
TGTGCCAGCAGTGAAATCCTCGGGGGGGACACTGAAGCTTTCTTT,CASSEILGGDTEAFF,-,-,15,TRBV2,TRBJ1-1
TGCGCCAGCAGCCCCCGGGACATCTCGATGCGGGCCGAAAAACTGTTTTTT,CASSPRDISMRAEKLFF,-,-,17,TRBV5-1,TRBJ1-4
TGTGCCTCTGAGGAGCTAGCAGTTCAAACCGGGGAGCTGTTTTTT,CASEELAVQTGELFF,-,-,15,TRBV7-9,TRBJ2-2
TGTGCCAGCAGTGAAGCCGGGGGGGCCATTCAGTACTTC,CASSEAGGAIQYF,few,TRBD2,13,TRBV6-1,TRBJ2-4
TGTGCCTGGAGTCCGACACTTGAAAAACTGTTTTTT,CAWSPTLEKLFF,-,-,12,TRBV30,TRBJ1-4
TGCGCCAGCAGGACGGACAGGGGGCCCCTCTACGAGCAGTACTTC,CASRTDRGPLYEQYF,-,TRBD1,15,TRBV5-1,TRBJ2-7
TGTGCCAGCGGAGGGGTGCGGGAGGGCACCGGGGAGCTGTTTTTT,CASGGVREGTGELFF,-,TRBD2,15,TRBV6-1,TRBJ2-2
TGTGCCAGCAGTGAAGCGCTTCTCCAGGGAGATACGCAGTATTTT,CASSEALLQGDTQYF,-,-,15,TRBV2,TRBJ2-3
TGCGCCAGCTGGGGGACAGGATTTTACAATGAGCAGTTCTTC,CASWGTGFYNEQFF,-,TRBD1,14,TRBV5-1,TRBJ2-1
TGTGCCAGCAGTGCGGGACTAGCGGGCTATGAGCAGTTCTTC,CASSAGLAGYEQFF,-,TRBD2,14,TRBV2,TRBJ2-1
TGTGCCACCAGTGGGAGAGATCGTCGTGACAATGAGCAGTTCTTC,CATSGRDRRDNEQFF,-,-,15,TRBV15,TRBJ2-1
TGTGCCAGCAGCCTCAGGGCAGCGAACACCGGGGAGCTGTTTTTT,CASSLRAANTGELFF,-,-,15,TRBV11-3,TRBJ2-2
TGTGCCAGCAGCGGACCGGGACAGGGGGAGGCTTTCTTT,CASSGPGQGEAFF,-,TRBD1,13,TRBV7-3,TRBJ1-1
TGTGCCAGCAGTGAAGAGATGCTAGCGCTCACAGATACGCAGTATTTT,CASSEEMLALTDTQYF,-,-,16,TRBV6-1,TRBJ2-3
TGTGCCAGCAGGCAATTCGGGGGGAGCTCCTACGAGCAGTACTTC,CASRQFGGSSYEQYF,few,TRBD2,15,TRBV7-2,TRBJ2-7
TGTGCCAGCAGCTTCAGAGCGGGGGGGAGCACAGATACGCAGTATTTT,CASSFRAGGSTDTQYF,once,TRBD2,16,TRBV7-2,TRBJ2-3
TGTGCCAGCAGCCCTAGCGGGACTAGCACAGATACGCAGTATTTT,CASSPSGTSTDTQYF,-,TRBD2,15,TRBV9,TRBJ2-3
TGCGCCAGCAGCCAAGGGGGGCAGAGCACAGATACGCAGTATTTT,CASSQGGQSTDTQYF,-,-,15,TRBV4-1,TRBJ2-3
TGTGCCAGCAGCGTAGGGGCTTCAACTAATGAAAAACTGTTTTTT,CASSVGASTNEKLFF,-,-,15,TRBV9,TRBJ1-4